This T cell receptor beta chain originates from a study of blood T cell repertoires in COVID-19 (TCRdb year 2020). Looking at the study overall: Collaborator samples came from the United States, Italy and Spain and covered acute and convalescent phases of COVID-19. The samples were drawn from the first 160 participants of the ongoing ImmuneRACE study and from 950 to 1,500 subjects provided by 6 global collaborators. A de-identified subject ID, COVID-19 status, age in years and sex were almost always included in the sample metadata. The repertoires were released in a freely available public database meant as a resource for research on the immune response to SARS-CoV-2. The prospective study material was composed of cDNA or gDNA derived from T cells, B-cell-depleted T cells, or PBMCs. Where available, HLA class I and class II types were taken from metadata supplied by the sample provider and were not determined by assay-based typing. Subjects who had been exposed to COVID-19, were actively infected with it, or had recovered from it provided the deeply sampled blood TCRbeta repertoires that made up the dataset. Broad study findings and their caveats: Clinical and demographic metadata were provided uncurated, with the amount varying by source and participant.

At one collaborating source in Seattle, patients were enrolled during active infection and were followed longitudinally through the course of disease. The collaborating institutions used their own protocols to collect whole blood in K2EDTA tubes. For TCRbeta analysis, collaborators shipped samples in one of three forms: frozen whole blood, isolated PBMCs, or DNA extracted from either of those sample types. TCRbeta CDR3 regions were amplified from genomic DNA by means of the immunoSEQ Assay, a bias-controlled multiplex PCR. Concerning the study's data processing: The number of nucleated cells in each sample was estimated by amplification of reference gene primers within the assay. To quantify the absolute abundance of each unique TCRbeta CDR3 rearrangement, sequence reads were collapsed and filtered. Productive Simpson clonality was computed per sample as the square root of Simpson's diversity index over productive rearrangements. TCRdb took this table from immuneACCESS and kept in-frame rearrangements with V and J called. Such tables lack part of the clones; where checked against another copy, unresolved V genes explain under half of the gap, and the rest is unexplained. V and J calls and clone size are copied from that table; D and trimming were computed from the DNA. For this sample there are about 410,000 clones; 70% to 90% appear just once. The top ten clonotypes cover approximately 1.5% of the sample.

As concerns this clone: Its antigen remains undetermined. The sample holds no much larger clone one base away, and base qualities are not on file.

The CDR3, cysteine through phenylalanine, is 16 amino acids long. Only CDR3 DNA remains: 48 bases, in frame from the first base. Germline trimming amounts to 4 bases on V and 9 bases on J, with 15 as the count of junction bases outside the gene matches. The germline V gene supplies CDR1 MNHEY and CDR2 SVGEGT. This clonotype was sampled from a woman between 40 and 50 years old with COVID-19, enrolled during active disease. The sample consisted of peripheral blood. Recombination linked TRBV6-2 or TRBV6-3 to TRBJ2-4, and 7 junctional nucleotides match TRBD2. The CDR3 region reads CASSSKGLPLAGIQYF. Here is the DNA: TGTGCCAGCAGTTCCAAGGGTCTACCATTAGCGGGCATTCAGTACTTC.